This TCR beta chain was sequenced in a study of cytomegalovirus exposure and HLA in healthy donors (dated by TCRdb to about 2017). As for the study more broadly: In an earlier analysis of approximately 500 of the donors, about 260 Gb of sequence data and 120 million or so unique TCR beta sequences from roughly 200 million T cells were reported. Because of strong linkage in the cohort, five DR-DQ haplotypes were treated as single units for association and clustering. HLA typing covered class I and class II loci at four-digit resolution. Rather than using new phenotypic data, the later analysis identified candidate immune exposures from TCR beta sequences and from how often those sequences occurred across donors. A later genetic analysis took genome-wide SNP genotypes for about 55% of the 666 donors and used that subset as a discovery cohort. In a later analysis, previously published TCR beta repertoires from more than 500 donors were re-analyzed and high-resolution HLA genotyping was added so that TCR occurrence patterns could be studied. The study aimed to test whether signatures of past pathogen exposure could be identified by cataloging public T cell receptors. Typing coverage varied by locus: roughly 620-640 donors for A, B, C, DRB1 and DQB1; around 560 for DQA1; about 600 for DPA1; roughly 450 for DPB1. Besides the first cohort of approximately 670 subjects, a separate validation cohort made up of roughly 120 different subjects was used. Among around 400 genotyped donors of the cohort, an average of roughly 230,000 unique TCR beta nucleotide sequences was sequenced per donor, of which approximately 19% were non-productive. An earlier analysis of 587 of the donors used high-throughput TCR beta sequencing to judge whether each TCR beta V gene segment behaved as functional or pseudogenic. Every discovery cohort repertoire had been produced on one sequencing platform. The study combined high-throughput TCR immunosequencing, statistical association of individual TCRs with disease status, and machine learning to predict cytomegalovirus infection status. Of the approximately 400 genotyped donors, roughly 85% fell in the genetic ancestry cluster associated with self-reported Caucasian donors. The study profiled the T cell repertoires of hundreds of subjects by immunosequencing and related them to cytomegalovirus serostatus. Donor age, sex, ethnicity and CMV serostatus were collected together with the repertoire data. About 330 gigabases of sequencing data and about 92 million unique TCR sequences made up an early release that covered about 640 HLA-typed donors. The investigation overall reported the following: A later analysis reported that several top co-occurrence clusters appeared linked to parvovirus B19, influenza, CMV and Epstein-Barr virus. Three of the identified cytomegalovirus-associated TCR beta chains were confirmed in vitro to be specific for cytomegalovirus antigens. Because counts were too low, roughly 17 rarely observed V segments, including chromosome 9 orphons, were left out of the earlier analysis of 587 of the donors. A later analysis found that most CMV-associated TCR beta chains appeared HLA-restricted, with HLA associations seemingly driven largely by CMV exposure. Strong co-occurrence of HLA alleles, especially DR and DQ, made assigning TCR associations to individual alleles difficult. A later analysis found that HLA-associated TCR beta chains were more clonally expanded and had lower generation probabilities than equally common non-associated chains. An association between a missense DCLRE1C variant and V-gene and J-gene trimming of TCR beta chains was found in a later genetic analysis and replicated in an independent cohort. Roughly uniform sequencing depth across donors was assumed in presence/absence analyses, although this assumption may not hold. A later analysis associated roughly 17,000 TCR beta sequences with specific HLA alleles at a false discovery rate of 0.05. Linkage disequilibrium might explain the correlated functional status among segregating V segments, but an unknown experimental factor could not be excluded. The authors suggested that the approach could potentially be extended to other disease states and immunological phenotypes. Across donors, most TCR sequences were observed very rarely, whereas some public TCRs were present in many individuals. Cytomegalovirus status was reported to be diagnosed by the classifier with high specificity and sensitivity in both the original and validation cohorts. Because HLA typing was missing for some donors at each locus, association tests included only the typed subset. The only immune exposure information available for the cohort was CMV serostatus. Broadly in line with IMGT annotations, most TCR beta V segments showed up in productive rearrangements about 87% or about 30% of the time in an earlier analysis of 587 of the donors. A later genetic analysis reported fewer N-insertions in productive TCRs among donors in an Asian-associated ancestry cluster than the roughly 640-donor mean. This cohort had only TCR beta chains sequenced, and the lack of alpha or paired-chain data limited which features could be detected. The study gave a list of 150 to 200 TCR beta chains associated with cytomegalovirus. A further reported finding was that TCR beta sequences accurately predicted the HLA-A and HLA-B alleles for most subjects in the first cohort. Some IMGT-functional V segments, including TRBV6-2 and TRBV6-3, could not be told apart with the 87-base-pair reads, so those segments were excluded. According to a later analysis, TCR association rates differed among HLA loci, with DRB1 alleles showing the most associated TCRs and HLA-C alleles showing the fewest. A cluster of highly shared sequence variants was judged likely to represent a technical artifact of the sequencing pipeline.

In total, 600 or so healthy bone marrow donors made up the cohort. All cohort members were sampled while nominally healthy, although unrecorded immune exposures were likely present. Of the 670 or so cohort members, some 270 had positive CMV serostatus and roughly 350 had negative CMV serostatus, and CMV serostatus was not recorded for the donor. Every donor gave a peripheral blood sample, and the peripheral blood mononuclear cells from that sample were used for TCR beta sequencing. Genomic DNA was extracted from the blood cell samples with the Qiagen DNeasy Blood Extraction Kit. In the germline V gene, CDR1 corresponds to LGHNT and CDR2 to FRNRAP. V loses 7 bases at its end and J loses 3 bases; junction bases beyond the gene matches: 8. The CDR3, from cysteine to phenylalanine, totals 17 residues. The only DNA kept is the CDR3, 51 bases in frame from the first base. The receptor library was made with the immunoSEQ multiplex PCR assay. A mixture of 60 forward primers for TCR Vbeta segments and 13 reverse primers for TCR Jbeta segments was used in the multiplex PCR. A multiplex PCR assay on genomic DNA amplified the CDR3 region of rearranged TCR beta genes. The amplified TCR beta libraries were sequenced on the Illumina HiSeq System as 87-base-pair reads. The paper's data handling went like this. In a later analysis, approximately 74 million unique TCR beta chains were counted across the approximately 670 repertoires, and around 11 million of these chains were shared by at least two donors. A nearest-neighbor algorithm error-corrected the raw reads and collapsed the reads into unique sequences, merging closely related sequences to remove PCR and sequencing errors. CDR3 sequences were aligned to IMGT reference sequences to assign V, D and J gene segments. Each retained sequence needed at least a six-nucleotide match to both a V gene segment and a J gene segment. A rearrangement counted as productive if the CDR3 had no stop codons and remained in frame with V and J, and every other rearrangement counted as non-productive. CDR3 was defined according to IMGT convention as the region running from the second conserved V-encoded cysteine to the conserved J-encoded phenylalanine. Sequences without an unambiguous match to a single V gene segment were excluded from the earlier analysis of 587 of the donors. In an earlier analysis of several hundred of the donors, V segments were called functional above 56.7% productive rearrangements and were called segregating when the between-donor standard deviation exceeded 5%. A statistical classification framework was built to diagnose cytomegalovirus status from the catalog of TCR beta chain sequences. In a later analysis, TCR nucleotide sequences were compared against IMGT/GENE-DB human TR gene sequences so that V and J genes could be assigned. A later analysis assigned CDR3 sequences and most-parsimonious VDJ recombination scenarios with the TCRdist pipeline. In a later analysis, every TCR beta chain was defined by the combination of its CDR3 amino acid sequence and its V-gene family, and reads without a unique V-gene family were dropped. A later analysis removed nearly 600 highly shared, low-generation-probability nucleotide sequences to deal with suspected cross-contamination and a sequencing artifact. In a later analysis, a clonal expansion index was calculated for each public chain from normalized within-repertoire ranks of inferred template counts. Generation probabilities in a later analysis came from a VDJ recombination model fitted to out-of-frame rearrangements, and those results were checked against IGoR. A later analysis scored TCR-TCR, TCR-HLA and TCR-CMV co-occurrence with hypergeometric tests, applying a repertoire-size bias correction to TCR pairs. To estimate false discovery rates, a later analysis permuted the HLA or CMV assignments 20 times. In a later analysis, co-occurring TCRs were grouped with DBSCAN, and TCRdist sequence similarity was added when clustering was performed within HLA-allele-positive subsets. Repertoires with fewer than 30,000 or more than 120,000 public chains were left out of co-occurrence clustering, as were a handful of repertoires with anomalous nucleotide sharing. TCRdb took this table from immuneACCESS and kept in-frame rearrangements with V and J called. Such tables lack part of the clones; where checked against another copy, unresolved V genes explain under half of the gap, and the rest is unexplained. Clonal size and the V and J genes are those of that table, whereas D and trimming came from the DNA. The sample table lists 200,000 to 250,000 clones, 85% of them with a count of one. The ten largest clones represent over 1% of the sample.

Remarks on this clone: Its specific antigen is unknown. Base qualities are not at hand, and no much larger clone is one base apart.

The chain was built from TRBV12-5 and TRBJ2-3; 15 central nucleotides agree with TRBD2. The specimen sequenced was PBMCs. This TCR derives from a human donor in good health. This receptor carries the CDR3 CASAFGLAGGPTDTQYF. The nucleotides read TGTGCTAGTGCTTTCGGACTAGCGGGAGGGCCTACAGATACGCAGTATTTT.